Listed below are T cell receptor beta chains from one sample, sequenced in a study of blood T cells in healthy people across ages. TCRdb re-called the 5' RACE reads through MiXCR, storing one row per CDR3 protein. In the table there are around 690,000 distinct CDR3 sequences, roughly three fifths of which are singletons. Sequencing input: blood. Receptors originate from a man aged 55-75 years in good health. The CDR3 runs from the conserved cysteine through the conserved F or W. The order of the fields is V gene, D gene, J gene, clone size, CDR3 protein, CDR3 DNA. D genes are given only for firm matches. Some rows have no size entry. The others give once, few or many, or a class for an expanded clone.

>TRBV25-1|.|TRBJ2-1|once
CASSEYLGVGYNEQFF
TGTGCCAGCAGTGAATATTTAGGGGTCGGGTACAATGAGCAGTTCTTC
>TRBV4-1|.|TRBJ2-1|few
CASSQERYLGGPNEQFF
TGCGCCAGCAGCCAAGAGAGATACTTGGGGGGGCCGAATGAGCAGTTCTTC
>TRBV4-1|TRBD1|TRBJ1-5|.
CASSQGTGGSSNQPQHF
TGCGCCAGCAGCCAAGGGACAGGGGGATCGAGCAATCAGCCCCAGCATTTT
>TRBV12-3/TRBV12-4|TRBD2|TRBJ2-3|.
CASRRTSGPRDTQYF
TGTGCCAGCAGACGGACTAGCGGCCCCAGGGATACGCAGTATTTT
>TRBV6-5|TRBD1|TRBJ2-5|.
CASSYTHSGQDTETQYF
TGTGCCAGCAGTTACACGCACTCGGGACAGGACACAGAGACCCAGTACTTC
>TRBV2|TRBD1|TRBJ1-2|.
CASSPTGASYGYTF
TGTGCCAGCAGTCCGACAGGGGCGAGCTATGGCTACACCTTC
>TRBV20-1|TRBD2|TRBJ2-3|few
CSAKDPAGGSDTQYF
TGCAGTGCGAAGGACCCAGCGGGGGGATCGGATACGCAGTATTTT
>TRBV3-1|.|TRBJ2-4|.
CASSPEATPRVLTKNIQYF
TGTGCCAGCAGTCCTGAGGCAACCCCCCGTGTTTTAACCAAAAACATTCAGTACTTC
>TRBV6-6|.|TRBJ1-2|.
CASSYDRSNYGYTF
TGTGCCAGCAGTTACGACAGGTCCAACTATGGCTACACCTTC
>TRBV6-6|.|TRBJ2-1|.
CASSYSYNEQFF
TGTGCCAGCAGTTATTCCTACAATGAGCAGTTCTTC
>TRBV20-1|TRBD2|TRBJ2-5|.
CSASIAGGVQETQYF
TGCAGTGCTAGCATTGCGGGGGGCGTACAAGAGACCCAGTACTTC
>TRBV4-2|TRBD2|TRBJ2-5|.
CASSPPLAGGETQYF
TGTGCCAGCAGCCCCCCCCTAGCGGGGGGAGAGACCCAGTACTTC
>TRBV20-1|.|TRBJ2-1|few
CSARKQGGTYNEQFF
TGCAGTGCTAGAAAACAGGGGGGGACCTACAATGAGCAGTTCTTC
>TRBV29-1|.|TRBJ2-7|.
CSVARTGTNYEQYF
TGCAGCGTTGCGAGGACCGGGACAAACTACGAGCAGTACTTC
>TRBV2|TRBD2|TRBJ2-3|few
CASSARRLADNTDTQYF
TGTGCCAGCAGTGCCCGTCGACTAGCGGATAACACAGATACGCAGTATTTT